Following are 20 T cell receptor beta chains from one sample sequenced in a study of post-analysis software for immune sequencing data. These receptors' antigens are unknown. Study observations and caveats: Higher frequency in patients than in controls was seen for about five TRBV segments, with TRBV5-6, TRBV5-1 and TRBV20-1 among them.

TCR beta libraries were prepared from cDNA with unique molecular identifiers. TCRdb passed the PCR reads through MiXCR, listing each CDR3 protein once. Here the sample spans approximately 360,000 distinct CDR3 sequences, about a third being singletons. Sequenced sample: blood. The receptors originated from a girl aged 5-17 years with multiple sclerosis.

This clonotype was seen a few times. V is TRBV3-1 and J is TRBJ2-4, with a weak D call TRBD1 (6 bases). Germline V gene lookup returns CDR1 LGHDT and CDR2 YNNKEL (reference sequence). Trimming left V 7 bases short and J 2 bases short, with 15 bases between. The CDR3 spans 15 residues. The CDR3 region is CASTDRTISKNIQYF. The CDR3 bases are TGTGCCAGCACCGACAGGACCATTTCCAAAAACATTCAGTACTTC.

On this clonotype: A much larger clone lies one base from this, so it may be a read error. V and J are TRBV12-3 or TRBV12-4 and TRBJ2-7; TRBD1 matches 8 bases. The J segment lost 2 bases and the V segment lost 4 bases, leaving 4 bases of the junction unmatched. CDR3 length: 14 residues. Here the CDR3 reads CASSWRDRPYEQYF. DNA of the CDR3: TGTGCCAGCAGTTGGCGGGACAGGCCCTACGAGCAGTACTTC.

The rearrangement joins TRBV4-3 to TRBJ2-3; 12 bases align to TRBD2. Losses at the gene ends were 0 bases for V and 1 base for J; bases not matched to a gene: 2. This CDR3 region has 17 residues. Germline V CDR1 and CDR2: LGHNA, YSLEER. CDR3 nucleotides: TGCGCCAGCAGCCAAGAAAGGACTAGCGGGGGCACAGATACGCAGTATTTT. Translation gives CASSQERTSGGTDTQYF.

Only a few counts were recorded for this clonotype. The rearrangement joins TRBV20-1 to TRBJ2-1; TRBD2 is a possible D gene (5 bases). This CDR3 region has 17 residues. Germline values: CDR1 DFQATT, CDR2 SNEGSKA (reference sequence). V was clipped by 2 bases and J by 0 bases, with 17 bases between them. The CDR3 protein is CSARPPGRRSSYNEQFF. CDR3 coding DNA: TGCAGTGCTAGACCCCCGGGGAGACGGAGCTCCTACAATGAGCAGTTCTTC.

This clonotype was recorded a few times. The rearrangement links TRBV20-1 to TRBJ1-2, with D hard to call. Per the germline V gene, CDR1 is DFQATT and CDR2 is SNEGSKA (reference sequence). Trimming removed 6 bases at V and 3 bases at J, with 20 bases between. The CDR3 runs to 15 residues. The CDR3 loop reads CSAKTKEGSDYGYTF. The CDR3, as DNA: TGCAGTGCCAAGACAAAGGAGGGTTCTGACTATGGCTACACCTTC.

This chain links TRBV9 with TRBJ2-7; the match to TRBD1 covers 12 bases. The germline V gene has CDR1 SGDLS and CDR2 YYNGEE. CDR3 length: 14 amino acids. With V trimmed by 3 bases and J by 7 bases, 5 bases remained unmatched. CDR3 residues: CASSAGTGGREQYF. For the CDR3, the DNA is TGTGCCAGCAGCGCCGGGACAGGGGGCCGGGAGCAGTACTTC.

The gene calls are TRBV29-1 and TRBJ1-1; D perhaps matches TRBD1 (5 bases). Germline loops: CDR1 SQVTM, CDR2 ANQGSEA. Trimming removed 6 bases from V and 0 bases from J, with 17 bases in between. The CDR3 loop spans 15 amino acids. The CDR3 coding sequence is TGCAGCGTCCTGGGAGGGGCCGACGTGAACACTGAAGCTTTCTTT. Translation: CSVLGGADVNTEAFF.

CDR3 residues: CASSTMDRGEQYF. DNA for the CDR3: TGTGCCAGCAGCACCATGGACAGGGGCGAGCAGTACTTC. V is TRBV7-2 and J is TRBJ2-7; 9 bases line up with TRBD1. The germline V gene encodes CDR1 SGHTA and CDR2 FQGNSA. This CDR3 has 13 residues. J was trimmed by 6 bases and V by 5 bases; bases with no gene match: 5.

The J gene is TRBJ1-1, the V gene TRBV6-1; 7 positions match TRBD1. Germline assignment: CDR1 MNHNS and CDR2 SASEGT. V shed 2 bases and J 4 bases; nucleotides not matched to a gene: 7. This CDR3 has 15 residues. Here the CDR3 reads CASSELRGLGTEAFF. The CDR3 nucleotides are TGTGCCAGCAGTGAATTAAGGGGGCTTGGCACTGAAGCTTTCTTT.

This chain uses TRBV6-4 with TRBJ1-2; D not resolved. Germline loops: CDR1 MRHNA, CDR2 SNTAGT. The CDR3 covers 14 residues. V was pared by 0 bases and J by 4 bases, with 9 bases between. CDR3 residues: CASSDSSGPYGYTF. The CDR3 DNA reads TGTGCCAGCAGTGACTCTAGTGGCCCCTATGGCTACACCTTC.

V gene TRBV20-1 combines with J gene TRBJ2-2, with TRBD2 identical over 8 bases. CDR1 and CDR2 from the germline V gene are DFQATT and SNEGSKA (reference sequence). The CDR3 is 15 amino acids. Trimming at V came to 1 base and at J to 1 base, leaving 2 bases not matched to a gene. The DNA for the CDR3 is TGCAGTGCTAGAGGACGGGGGGGGAACACCGGGGAGCTGTTTTTT. It translates to CSARGRGGNTGELFF.

CDR3 nucleotide sequence: TGTGCCACCAGCAGACCCAGGGGGCCGAATGAGCAGTTCTTC. It is translated as CATSRPRGPNEQFF. V is TRBV15 and J is TRBJ2-1; TRBD1 aligns across 8 bases. This CDR3 spans 14 amino acids. The junction had 4 bases not matched to a gene; V was cut back by 2 bases and J by 7 bases. Germline V gives CDR1 LNHNV, CDR2 YYDKDF (reference sequence).

The chain recombines TRBV7-2 with TRBJ1-2, with 7 bases fitting TRBD1. Trimming removed 5 bases from V and 8 bases from J; junction bases left unmatched: 8. There are 13 residues in the CDR3. In germline, CDR1 is SGHTA, CDR2 FQGNSA. This CDR3 is CASSPQGRGGYTF. CDR3 nucleotides: TGTGCCAGCAGCCCACAGGGGAGGGGCGGCTACACCTTC.

This clonotype was seen a handful of times. The V gene is TRBV4-2, the J gene TRBJ2-7; no clear D gene. Germline V gives CDR1 LGHNA, CDR2 YNFKEQ. Trimming cost V 0 bases and J 0 bases, with 9 bases left between them. CDR3 length: 15 amino acids. The CDR3 sequence: CASSQDFSSSYEQYF. The CDR3 DNA reads TGTGCCAGCAGCCAAGATTTTAGCAGCTCCTACGAGCAGTACTTC.

The rearrangement joins TRBV2 to TRBJ2-6; D uncertain. The germline V and J ends were trimmed by 3 bases and 0 bases, with 6 bases remaining between them. CDR1 SNHLY and CDR2 FYNNEI come from the germline V gene. The CDR3 length is 15 residues. The CDR3 protein is CASSDKNSGANVLTF. The DNA for the CDR3 is TGTGCCAGCAGTGATAAAAACTCTGGGGCCAACGTCCTGACTTTC.

This CDR3 reads CSARADRVNIQYF. CDR3 nucleotide sequence: TGCAGTGCCCGCGCGGACAGGGTAAACATTCAGTACTTC. The chain recombines TRBV20-1 with TRBJ2-4, with 8 bases that match TRBD1. The CDR3 totals 13 residues. Germline trimming cut 6 bases from V and 6 bases from J; bases unmatched to any gene: 7. Looked up from germline, CDR1 is DFQATT and CDR2 is SNEGSKA (reference sequence).

This chain connects TRBV6-5 to TRBJ1-1; D call uncertain. V was pared by 0 bases and J by 4 bases, with 12 bases between. Germline loops: CDR1 MNHEY, CDR2 SVGAGI. There are 15 residues in the CDR3. CDR3 sequence (DNA): TGTGCCAGCAGTTACTCGTTAGCCGGCCGCACTGAAGCTTTCTTT. Its protein product is CASSYSLAGRTEAFF.

This clonotype was detected only a few times. This chain uses TRBV3-1 with TRBJ2-7, with 9 bases identical to TRBD1. CDR1 LGHDT and CDR2 YNNKEL come from the germline V gene (reference sequence). The V segment lost 3 bases and the J segment 5 bases; nucleotides outside the gene matches: 8. The CDR3 is made up of 15 amino acids. CDR3: CASSQPGTGSDEQYF. The CDR3 coding sequence is TGTGCCAGCAGCCAGCCTGGGACAGGGTCCGACGAGCAGTACTTC.

The sample holds many counts of this clonotype. The rearrangement joins TRBV7-2 to TRBJ2-7; 9 bases fit TRBD2. Losses at the gene ends were 2 bases for V and 3 bases for J; bases not matched to a gene: 17. CDR1 is SGHTA and CDR2 is FQGNSA in the germline V gene. The CDR3 runs 19 residues. This CDR3 is CASSLYPPSILAGSYEQYF. The CDR3 coding sequence is TGTGCCAGCAGCTTATACCCTCCATCCATCCTAGCGGGGAGCTACGAGCAGTACTTC.

The chain couples TRBV19 to TRBJ1-5; D possibly corresponds to TRBD1 (6 bases). The CDR3 extends over 13 amino acids. Between the trimmed V and J ends, which lost 7 bases and 7 bases, there was a span of 14 bases. In germline, CDR1 is LNHDA, CDR2 SQIVND (reference sequence). CDR3 loop: CASTRGGLQPQHF. The DNA of the CDR3 is TGTGCCAGTACTAGAGGGGGTTTACAGCCCCAGCATTTT.